This TCR beta chain derives from a study of T cells in Graves' hyperthyroidism and ophthalmopathy. TCR beta CDR3 sequences were amplified from RNA transcripts. First-round RT-PCR targeting the TCR CDR3 was performed with the HTBI primer set. MiXCR, run by TCRdb on the multiplex PCR reads, gives a single entry per CDR3 protein. The table has about 420,000 distinct CDR3 sequences, around a sixth seen once. There are many counts of this clonotype. Orbital computed tomography and thyroid ultrasound, together with serum TRAb and thyroxine and clinical symptoms, were used for diagnoses. PBMCs stemmed from 8.5 to 10 ml fresh peripheral blood. CDR3 size: 12 residues. Germline V gene data show CDR1 as SGHTS and CDR2 as YDEGEE. Trimming pared 4 bases from V and 5 bases from J, leaving 7 bases between.

Sequencing was performed on blood. The clonotype comes from a woman aged 18-30 years with Graves' hyperthyroidism. The chain links TRBV5-8 to TRBJ1-5; D unresolved. The DNA for the CDR3 is TGTGCCAGCAGCCAAGACGATCAGCCCCAGCATTTT. Its protein is CASSQDDQPQHF.